The entry below describes one T cell receptor (beta chain). Antigen unknown. Sequencing used immunoSEQ multiplex PCR; TCRdb keeps in-frame clones, though not all of them. The sample carries approximately 330,000 clones, about 77% recorded once. The sample originates from a study of cytotoxic CD8 clonotypes in ibrutinib-treated CLL. CDR3 length: 15 amino acids. The germline V gene has CDR1 SGHTS and CDR2 YDEGEE. The ends were cut back, 6 bases at V and 2 bases at J, with 15 bases in the middle. Points from the study as a whole: Against age-matched healthy donors, baseline clonality ran higher and tracked circulating CD8+ T-cell counts. Patients with sustained remission and those progressing were sampled at differing times. With treatment, public clonotypes, which were uncommon, either contracted or remained stable.

Sample: PBMCs, taken before ibrutinib treatment. This chain links TRBV5-8 with TRBJ2-1, with D maybe TRBD1 (5 bases). The receptor's source is a human donor with chronic lymphocytic leukemia. As DNA, the CDR3 is TGTGCCAGCACCCCGGACAAGGCCGCCTACAATGAGCAGTTCTTC. Translating gives CASTPDKAAYNEQFF.